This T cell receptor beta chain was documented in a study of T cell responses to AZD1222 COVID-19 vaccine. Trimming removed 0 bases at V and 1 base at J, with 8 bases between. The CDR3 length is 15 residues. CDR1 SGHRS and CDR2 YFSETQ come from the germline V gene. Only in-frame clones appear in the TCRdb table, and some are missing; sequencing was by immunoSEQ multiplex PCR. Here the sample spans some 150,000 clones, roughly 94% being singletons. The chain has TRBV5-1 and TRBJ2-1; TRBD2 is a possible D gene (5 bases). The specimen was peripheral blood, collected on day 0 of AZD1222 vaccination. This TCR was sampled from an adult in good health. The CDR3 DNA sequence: TGCGCCAGCAGCTTGGGTTGGGAGTCCTACAATGAGCAGTTCTTC. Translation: CASSLGWESYNEQFF.